This is a list of T cell receptor beta chains from one sample in a study of blood T cell repertoires in COVID-19. The assay was immunoSEQ multiplex PCR, and TCRdb's table has in-frame clones only and misses some. The data contain about 92,000 clones, roughly 84% of them singletons. Material for sequencing was peripheral blood. These receptors originate from a human donor in a cohort sampled during active COVID-19. CDR3s include the opening cysteine and the closing phenylalanine or tryptophan. A D gene is named only where the DNA matches it firmly. The size of a clone is reported for some rows only, either as once, few or many, or as a class for expanded clones.

j_call d_call clone_size v_call cdr3_aa cdr3_nt
TRBJ1-3 . . TRBV5-1 CASKSGGSGNTIYF TGCGCCAGCAAGTCCGGCGGGTCTGGAAACACCATATATTTT
TRBJ1-1 . . TRBV9 CASSVGGEGEAFF TGTGCCAGCAGCGTAGGAGGGGAGGGGGAAGCTTTCTTT
TRBJ2-2 . . TRBV27 CASSLSTDAGELFF TGTGCCAGCAGTCTGTCTACAGACGCCGGGGAGCTGTTTTTT
TRBJ1-5 . few TRBV18 CASSLGGPRSKPQHF TGTGCCAGCTCACTGGGAGGACCGCGCAGTAAGCCCCAGCATTTT
TRBJ2-5 . . TRBV5-6 CASSLDRFQETQYF TGTGCCAGCAGCCTCGACAGGTTCCAAGAGACCCAGTACTTC
TRBJ1-2 . . TRBV28 CASRQGLSYGYTF TGTGCCAGCAGGCAGGGACTTAGCTATGGCTACACCTTC
TRBJ1-2 TRBD1 . TRBV6-5 CASRRDRGANYGYTF TGTGCCAGCAGAAGAGACAGGGGAGCTAACTATGGCTACACCTTC
TRBJ2-5 TRBD2 . TRBV7-3 CASSLLGSGGQETQYF TGTGCCAGCAGCTTATTAGGTAGCGGGGGACAAGAGACCCAGTACTTC
TRBJ2-3 . . TRBV12-5 CASGFPGVAEVTDTQYF TGTGCTAGTGGTTTCCCCGGGGTAGCGGAGGTCACAGATACGCAGTATTTT
TRBJ2-7 TRBD1 . TRBV5-5 CASSLEGTGFYEQYF TGTGCCAGCAGCTTGGAAGGGACAGGGTTCTACGAGCAGTACTTC
TRBJ1-6 . once TRBV7-2 CASSLYRNRNSPLHF TGTGCCAGCAGCTTGTACAGAAACCGAAATTCACCCCTCCACTTT
TRBJ2-3 TRBD1 . TRBV13 CASSGQGRTVDTQYF TGTGCCAGCAGCGGACAGGGGAGAACAGTGGATACGCAGTATTTT
TRBJ2-3 TRBD1 . TRBV5-8 CASSRQGNPDTQYF TGTGCCAGCAGTCGACAGGGGAATCCAGATACGCAGTATTTT